The next 20 T cell receptor beta chains were all read from a single sample in a study of blood T cell repertoires in COVID-19. Produced via immunoSEQ multiplex PCR; TCRdb's table is partial and in-frame only. The data show fewer than 250,000 clones, with about four fifths seen just once and roughly 2.5% held by the top ten. Sequencing was done on a sample of peripheral blood. The receptors here all came from a middle-aged woman with active or convalescent COVID-19.

V gene TRBV6-2 or TRBV6-3 combines with J gene TRBJ1-5; 7 nucleotides align to TRBD1. The V gene end was trimmed by 1 base and the J gene end by 2 bases; junction bases not matched to a gene: 11. Germline CDR1 reads MNHEY; CDR2 reads SVGEGT. This CDR3 is built from 18 residues. In nucleotides, the CDR3 is TGTGCCAGCAGTTACTTAATGGAGATAGGGACAGGCAATCAGCCCCAGCATTTT. Translating it yields CASSYLMEIGTGNQPQHF.

The rearrangement links TRBV5-8 to TRBJ2-5, with a tentative D call TRBD1 (6 bases). The CDR3 consists of 16 residues. V was clipped by 0 bases and J by 1 base, with 13 bases between them. Germline CDR1 reads SGHTS; CDR2 reads YDEGEE. The CDR3 DNA reads TGTGCCAGCAGCTTGGGGACCACAGGGATCCAAGAGACCCAGTACTTC. This translates into CASSLGTTGIQETQYF.

V and J are TRBV11-2 and TRBJ2-1; D is possibly TRBD2 (6 bases). Germline V lookup: CDR1 SGHAT, CDR2 FQNNGV. The V end lost 6 bases, the J end lost 7 bases, and 19 bases lay between the germline ends. The CDR3 runs 15 residues. CDR3 sequence: CASRPTPTGGNEQFF. CDR3 nucleotides: TGTGCCAGCAGACCAACCCCCACAGGAGGGAATGAGCAGTTCTTC. The full variable domain, completed using reference TRBV11-2 and TRBJ2-1, is EAGVAQSPRYKIIEKRQSVAFWCNPISGHATLYWYQQILGQGPKLLIQFQNNGVVDDSQLPKDRFSAERLKGVDSTLKIQPAKLEDSAVYLCASRPTPTGGNEQFFGPGTRLTVL.

The rearrangement uses TRBV5-4 and TRBJ1-1; D is possibly TRBD1 (5 bases). Trimming left V 0 bases short and J 11 bases short, with 11 bases between. Germline CDR1 is SGHNT and CDR2 is YYREEE (reference sequence). This CDR3 is 12 amino acids long. The chain's CDR3 is CASSLGGSAAFF. The CDR3 DNA is TGTGCCAGCAGCTTGGGGGGCTCGGCCGCTTTCTTT.

The V call is TRBV19, the J call TRBJ1-5, with TRBD1 identical over 9 bases. V lost 2 bases, J lost 0 bases, and 11 bases stayed unmatched. Germline loops: CDR1 LNHDA, CDR2 SQIVND (reference sequence). There are 19 residues in the CDR3. The chain's CDR3 is CASSIRGQGIGLSNQPQHF. DNA of the CDR3: TGTGCCAGTAGTATACGAGGACAGGGGATAGGACTTAGCAATCAGCCCCAGCATTTT.

The J gene is TRBJ1-1, the V gene TRBV20-1, with 7 bases identical to TRBD1. The CDR3 sequence is 14 residues long. V was clipped by 3 bases and J by 4 bases; unmatched bases: 8. The germline gives CDR1 DFQATT, CDR2 SNEGSKA (reference sequence). CDR3 in amino acids: CSASKGAGGTEAFF. For the CDR3, the DNA is TGCAGTGCTAGTAAGGGGGCTGGGGGCACTGAAGCTTTCTTT.

CDR3 sequence: CASSQETVGRPSSSYNEQFF. For the CDR3, the DNA is TGTGCCAGCAGCCAAGAGACCGTGGGGAGGCCTTCAAGCTCCTACAATGAGCAGTTCTTC. V is TRBV3-1 (or the pseudogene TRBV3-2) and J is TRBJ2-1; D is possibly TRBD2 (6 bases). V was shortened by 0 bases and J by 0 bases, with 21 bases between the two germline ends. From germline, CDR1 is LGHDT and CDR2 YNNKEL (reference sequence). The length of the CDR3 is 20 residues.

V gene TRBV7-6 combines with J gene TRBJ2-7, with 10 bases identical to TRBD1. V was pared by 5 bases and J by 0 bases, with 7 bases of the junction left unmatched. Germline assignment: CDR1 SGHVS and CDR2 FNYEAQ. The CDR3 extends over 16 amino acids. Here the CDR3 reads CASSMTGTGDSYEQYF. The CDR3 DNA reads TGTGCCAGCAGCATGACCGGGACAGGGGACTCCTACGAGCAGTACTTC.

The V and J genes are TRBV6-5 and TRBJ1-1; D not resolved. Trimming removed 4 bases at V and 4 bases at J, with 19 bases between. The length of the CDR3 is 16 residues. Per germline, CDR1 MNHEY and CDR2 SVGAGI. In DNA, the CDR3 is TGTGCCAGCAGTTCCCTGCTACGCCTGACAACCACTGAAGCTTTCTTT. It specifies CASSSLLRLTTTEAFF.

The chain is built from TRBV19 and TRBJ2-2; tentatively, D is TRBD1 (5 bases). Trimming pared 10 bases from V and 7 bases from J, leaving 13 bases between. The V gene's germline CDR1 is LNHDA and CDR2 SQIVND (reference sequence). CDR3 length: 12 amino acids. CDR3 in DNA: TGTGCCATAGCTACAGGTCGCGGGGAGCTGTTTTTT. This translates into CAIATGRGELFF.

J is TRBJ1-5 and V is TRBV5-6; D is unclear. In germline, CDR1 is SGHDT, CDR2 YYEEEE. This CDR3 has 16 residues. Trimming took 0 bases from V and 6 from J, leaving 16 bases between them. The CDR3 spells CASSLGSAVLSQPQHF. DNA for the CDR3: TGTGCCAGCAGCTTGGGCTCCGCGGTCCTCAGTCAGCCCCAGCATTTT.

The chain combines TRBV11-3 with TRBJ1-2; possible D gene TRBD1, 5 bases. The V end lost 4 bases, the J end lost 8 bases, and 17 bases lay between the germline ends. The germline CDR1 and CDR2 sequences are SGHNT and YENEEA. The CDR3 contains 14 residues. Here the CDR3 reads CASSSGAGRGGYTF. The CDR3 coding sequence is TGTGCCAGCAGCTCCGGCGCAGGGAGGGGAGGCTACACCTTC.

This sequence joins TRBV11-1 and TRBJ2-7; tentatively, D is TRBD2 (5 bases). Germline CDR1 is SGHAT and CDR2 is FQDESV (reference sequence). V lost 5 bases, J lost 5 bases, and 16 bases lay in between. The CDR3 covers 14 residues. The CDR3 DNA follows: TGTGCCAGCAGCCCGGCGTGGAGGTCGGACGAGCAGTACTTC. Translated: CASSPAWRSDEQYF.

The CDR3 DNA reads as TGTGCCAGCAGCACCTGTCCCGAGGTCCCGGGACAACCTTCGAACACTGAAGCTTTCTTT. Encoded protein: CASSTCPEVPGQPSNTEAFF. The rearrangement joins TRBV21-1 to TRBJ1-1; the table's D call, TRBD1, has no DNA check behind it. TRBV21-1 counts as a pseudogene. The CDR3 is 20 residues long.

The chain recombines TRBV5-6 with TRBJ2-5; 8 nucleotides agree with TRBD1. V was clipped by 3 bases and J by 4 bases; unmatched bases: 14. Per germline, CDR1 SGHDT and CDR2 YYEEEE. The CDR3 sequence is 17 residues long. The CDR3 loop reads CASSYILQGGLGETQYF. The DNA for the CDR3 is TGTGCCAGCAGCTATATATTACAGGGGGGACTGGGAGAGACCCAGTACTTC. Combining the CDR3 with reference TRBV5-6 and TRBJ2-5 gives the whole variable domain DAGVTQSPTHLIKTRGQQVTLRCSPKSGHDTVSWYQQALGQGPQFIFQYYEEEERQRGNFPDRFSGHQFPNYSSELNVNALLLGDSALYLCASSYILQGGLGETQYFGPGTRLLVL.

This sequence joins TRBV7-9 and TRBJ1-5; perhaps TRBD1 as D (5 bases). V was trimmed by 4 bases and J by 5 bases, leaving 15 bases between them. CDR3 size: 15 residues. Looked up from germline, CDR1 is SEHNR and CDR2 is FQNEAQ (reference sequence). The CDR3 sequence is CASSSHMGLDQPQHF. The CDR3 coding sequence is TGTGCCAGCAGCTCGCACATGGGGCTCGATCAGCCCCAGCATTTT.

CDR3: CASSSGHSGNTIYF. The CDR3 coding sequence is TGCGCCAGCAGCTCGGGACACTCTGGAAACACCATATATTTT. This chain connects TRBV5-1 to TRBJ1-3, with a weak D call TRBD1 (6 bases). The CDR3 covers 14 residues. Germline V gene lookup returns CDR1 SGHRS and CDR2 YFSETQ. Trimming shortened V by 3 bases and J by 0 bases, and 7 bases separated the two germline ends.

This chain links TRBV24-1 with TRBJ2-3; no clear D gene. There are 14 residues in the CDR3. The germline V gene has CDR1 KGHDR and CDR2 SFDVKD. V shed 4 bases and J shed 1 base, with 8 bases lying between them. The CDR3 here is CATSDPSGTDTQYF. In DNA form, the CDR3 reads TGTGCCACCAGTGACCCGTCAGGCACAGATACGCAGTATTTT.

The J gene is TRBJ1-1, the V gene TRBV7-2; D gene ambiguous. V gave up 0 bases and J gave up 5 bases, with 7 bases separating them. Germline-derived CDR1 and CDR2 are SGHTA and FQGNSA. This CDR3 has 13 amino acids. This chain's CDR3 is CASSLATRTEAFF. The CDR3 coding sequence is TGTGCCAGCAGCTTAGCGACGCGGACTGAAGCTTTCTTT. The full variable domain, in which reference TRBV7-2 and TRBJ1-1 provide the parts outside the CDR3, is GAGVSQSPSNKVTEKGKDVELRCDPISGHTALYWYRQSLGQGLEFLIYFQGNSAPDKSGLPSDRFSAERTGGSVSTLTIQRTQQEDSAVYLCASSLATRTEAFFGQGTRLTVV.

The gene calls are TRBV7-9 and TRBJ1-4, with D unresolved. The CDR3 runs to 15 residues. V lost 4 bases and J lost 5, with 14 bases in between. Germline CDR1 SEHNR, CDR2 FQNEAQ (reference sequence). Written as DNA, the CDR3 is TGTGCCAGCAGCTACGACGCGGGTCCAAATGAAAAACTGTTTTTT. Translated, it gives CASSYDAGPNEKLFF. Variable domain in full (rest from reference TRBV7-9 and TRBJ1-4): DTGVSQNPRHKITKRGQNVTFRCDPISEHNRLYWYRQTLGQGPEFLTYFQNEAQLEKSRLLSDRFSAERPKGSFSTLEIQRTEQGDSAMYLCASSYDAGPNEKLFFGSGTQLSVL.